These 3 T cell receptor beta chains were all obtained from the same sample, sequenced in a study of neurological immune-mediated disorders. MiXCR, applied by TCRdb to the 5' RACE reads, yields one record per CDR3 protein. The data contain about 15,000 distinct CDR3 sequences, roughly 3.5% of them singletons. Input material: CD8+ T cells from blood. The receptors were sampled from a woman in her 40s in good health.

This clonotype was detected many times. This chain links TRBV10-2 with TRBJ2-3; 14 positions agree with TRBD2. V shed 4 bases, J shed 5 bases, and the junction held 8 bases outside the gene matches. Germline CDR1 reads WSHSY; CDR2 reads SAAADI. The CDR3 runs 17 residues. The chain's CDR3 is CASSGTSGRRWRDTQYF. In DNA form, the CDR3 reads TGCGCCAGCAGTGGGACTAGCGGGAGGAGGTGGCGAGATACGCAGTATTTT.

This clonotype was counted ten times or more. V gene TRBV29-1 combines with J gene TRBJ2-7, with D hard to call. The germline CDR1 and CDR2 sequences are SQVTM and ANQGSEA. The CDR3 runs 12 residues. The ends were cut back, 7 bases at V and 1 base at J, with 11 bases in the middle. The DNA of the CDR3 is TGCAGCGCCCTCCCGTTGTCCTACGAGCAGTACTTC. The encoded protein is CSALPLSYEQYF.

This clonotype showed up many times. The chain recombines TRBV19 with TRBJ2-2; 10 nucleotides align to TRBD1. The CDR3 sequence is 16 residues long. Trimming took 9 bases from V and 1 from J; bases not matched to a gene: 8. Germline V lookup: CDR1 LNHDA, CDR2 SQIVND (reference sequence). In nucleotides, the CDR3 is TGTGCCAGCACCGACCGGGACAGGGGGAACACCGGGGAGCTGTTTTTT. Protein: CASTDRDRGNTGELFF. The whole variable domain, filled in from reference TRBV19 and TRBJ2-2, reads DGGITQSPKYLFRKEGQNVTLSCEQNLNHDAMYWYRQDPGQGLRLIYYSQIVNDFQKGDIAEGYSVSREKKESFPLTVTSAQKNPTAFYLCASTDRDRGNTGELFFGEGSRLTVL.